A selection of T cell receptor beta chains follows, all from one sample in a study of identical twins. TCRdb re-called the 5' RACE reads with MiXCR, one entry per CDR3 protein. The repertoire holds over 250,000 distinct CDR3 sequences, with 8.5% to 9.5% as singletons. These data were also filed under a second study, of yellow fever vaccine responses in identical twins.

Sequencing used CD8+ T cells sorted from blood. All receptors come from a woman aged 18 to 35 in good health. Both conserved end residues are part of each CDR3. The order of the fields is V gene, J gene, D gene, CDR3 protein. The D gene is left open where the match is weak.

TRBV20-1	TRBJ2-7	NA	CSARTPYSYEQYF
TRBV3-1	TRBJ2-2	NA	CASTPDVTNTGELFF
TRBV6-2/TRBV6-3	TRBJ1-4	NA	CASRPTLGEKLFF
TRBV5-5	TRBJ2-7	NA	CASSPLRVSYEQYF
TRBV9	TRBJ2-5	NA	CASSVLGEETQYF
TRBV15	TRBJ2-7	TRBD2	CATSTSLAGVWYEQYF
TRBV4-3	TRBJ2-1	TRBD2	CASSQRALGTSAHNEQFF
TRBV29-1	TRBJ1-1	TRBD1	CTGTVNTEAFF
TRBV7-9	TRBJ2-7	NA	CASSLATGVLREQYF
TRBV7-9	TRBJ2-1	TRBD2	CASSFPVSGGNEQFF
TRBV12-3/TRBV12-4	TRBJ2-3	TRBD2	CASSYGLAGGSTDTQYF
TRBV7-9	TRBJ2-1	NA	CASSYLANEQFF
TRBV25-1	TRBJ1-2	TRBD1	CASTGQGIDGYTF
TRBV5-1	TRBJ2-3	NA	CASSLFAPQSTDTQYF
TRBV7-3	TRBJ2-1	TRBD2	CASSLRGPGTSGDLSYNEQFF
TRBV7-6	TRBJ2-2	TRBD1	CASSATGDPNTGELFF
TRBV19	TRBJ1-5	NA	CASSITEGVSQPQHF